A selection of T cell receptor beta chains follows, all from one sample in a study of blood T cell repertoires in COVID-19. Sequenced by immunoSEQ multiplex PCR; TCRdb stores in-frame clones only, minus some. This sample has about 170,000 clones; approximately 84% occur once, and the top ten carry 2.6%. The sequencing sample was made of peripheral blood. The receptors shown here come from a human donor with acute or convalescent COVID-19. The donor label of this sample is uncertain. CDR3s include the opening cysteine and the closing phenylalanine or tryptophan. The D gene is left open where the match is weak. Where a row states a size, it is once, few, many or the class of an expanded clone; other rows omit it.

>TRBV10-1|once|TRBJ2-2|.
CASSEANSNTGELFF
TGCGCCAGCAGTGAGGCAAACTCAAACACCGGGGAGCTGTTTTTT
>TRBV20-1|.|TRBJ2-1|TRBD2
CSASGDNEQFF
TGCAGCGCTAGCGGGGACAATGAGCAGTTCTTC
>TRBV6-6|.|TRBJ2-7|TRBD2
CATSSGGTYEQYF
TGTGCCACCTCTAGCGGGGGAACCTACGAGCAGTACTTC
>TRBV5-4|.|TRBJ2-7|TRBD1
CASSLAYSGTGVYEQYF
TGTGCCAGCAGCTTGGCGTACTCCGGGACAGGGGTCTACGAGCAGTACTTC
>TRBV7-2|.|TRBJ2-3|TRBD2
CASSLRGLAGNF
TGTGCCAGCAGCTTAAGGGGACTAGCTGGTAATTTT
>TRBV2|.|TRBJ1-4|TRBD1
CASSERGPYATNEKLFF
TGTGCCAGCAGTGAAAGGGGGCCGTACGCAACTAATGAAAAACTGTTTTTT
>TRBV21-1|.|TRBJ1-2|.
CARGTQGDGYTF
TGTGCCAGGGGGACGCAGGGGGATGGCTACACCTTC
>TRBV30|.|TRBJ2-7|TRBD2
CAWPGTSIYEQYF
TGTGCCTGGCCCGGGACTAGTATCTACGAGCAGTACTTC
>TRBV5-1|.|TRBJ1-4|.
CASTEGGANEKLFF
TGCGCCAGCACCGAGGGAGGGGCGAATGAAAAACTGTTTTTT
>TRBV6-5|.|TRBJ1-2|TRBD1
CASSSTGTDYGYTF
TGTGCCAGCAGTTCCACCGGGACAGACTATGGCTACACCTTC
>TRBV5-4|.|TRBJ1-1|TRBD1
CASSLARGTGVNTEAFF
TGTGCCAGCAGCTTGGCTCGCGGGACAGGGGTGAACACTGAAGCTTTCTTT
>TRBV3-1/TRBV3-2|.|TRBJ2-7|TRBD2
CASSQDPLAGTYEQYF
TGTGCCAGCAGCCAAGATCCACTAGCGGGGACCTACGAGCAGTACTTC
>TRBV10-3|.|TRBJ2-5|.
CAISESGGAPETQYF
TGTGCCATCAGTGAGTCGGGGGGGGCTCCGGAGACCCAGTACTTC
>TRBV19|few|TRBJ1-1|.
CASNRRGQRLNTEAFF
TGTGCCAGTAATCGACGAGGCCAGCGATTGAACACTGAAGCTTTCTTT
>TRBV7-2|.|TRBJ2-1|.
CASSLGLARNEQFF
TGTGCCAGCAGCTTAGGTCTAGCGAGGAATGAGCAGTTCTTC
>TRBV28|.|TRBJ1-1|.
CASSLPRAGWVNTEAFF
TGTGCCAGCAGTTTACCCAGGGCAGGGTGGGTGAACACTGAAGCTTTCTTT
>TRBV9|.|TRBJ2-1|TRBD2
CASSFGTSLSNEQFF
TGTGCCAGCAGCTTCGGGACTAGCCTCTCCAATGAGCAGTTCTTC
>TRBV4-1|.|TRBJ2-2|TRBD1
CASSQGPTGTNTGELFF
TGCGCCAGCAGCCAAGGCCCGACAGGGACGAACACCGGGGAGCTGTTTTTT
>TRBV30|.|TRBJ2-3|TRBD2
CAWSPTSGGHVGTDTQYF
TGTGCCTGGAGTCCAACTAGCGGGGGGCACGTTGGTACAGATACGCAGTATTTT
>TRBV6-5|.|TRBJ2-7|.
CASSYSGGTYF
TGTGCCAGCAGTTACTCGGGGGGTACTTACTTC
>TRBV2|.|TRBJ2-3|.
CASRRLYPDTQYF
TGTGCCAGCCGGCGGTTATATCCAGATACGCAGTATTTT
>TRBV5-4|.|TRBJ1-6|TRBD1
CASSPGQYNSPLHF
TGTGCCAGCAGCCCGGGACAGTATAATTCACCCCTCCACTTT
>TRBV7-3|.|TRBJ2-2|TRBD1
CASSHPTGGQGNTGELFF
TGTGCCAGCAGCCACCCTACAGGGGGCCAGGGAAACACCGGGGAGCTGTTTTTT
>TRBV6-5|.|TRBJ1-2|.
CASSPGREFYGYTF
TGTGCCAGCAGCCCAGGACGGGAGTTCTATGGCTACACCTTC
>TRBV18|.|TRBJ2-7|TRBD1
CASSPSTGIGAYEQYF
TGTGCCAGCTCACCATCGACAGGGATTGGGGCCTACGAGCAGTACTTC
>TRBV6-5|.|TRBJ2-5|.
CASSPLGRGQETQYF
TGTGCCAGCAGTCCCCTCGGCAGGGGTCAAGAGACCCAGTACTTC
>TRBV27|.|TRBJ2-3|TRBD2
CASSRVRGDTQYF
TGTGCCAGCAGCCGCGTGCGGGGGGATACGCAGTATTTT
>TRBV10-1|.|TRBJ2-7|.
CASSESGGPYEQYF
TGCGCCAGCAGTGAATCAGGGGGGCCCTACGAGCAGTACTTC
>TRBV2|.|TRBJ1-5|TRBD1
CASSLADRERQPQHF
TGTGCCAGCAGCCTCGCGGACAGGGAGAGACAGCCCCAGCATTTT
>TRBV5-4|few|TRBJ2-1|.
CASSLDSDNEQFF
TGTGCCAGCAGCTTGGACTCCGACAATGAGCAGTTCTTC
>TRBV7-2|few|TRBJ2-2|TRBD2
CASSRDYITGELFF
TGTGCCAGCAGCCGGGACTATATCACCGGGGAGCTGTTTTTT
>TRBV5-1|few|TRBJ1-2|TRBD1
CASSLRTGESGYTF
TGCGCCAGCAGCTTACGGACAGGGGAGAGTGGCTACACCTTC
>TRBV6-1|.|TRBJ1-5|TRBD1
CASSDSGGVGGNQPQHF
TGTGCCAGCAGTGATTCAGGGGGCGTGGGAGGCAATCAGCCCCAGCATTTT
>TRBV12-3/TRBV12-4|.|TRBJ1-5|.
CASSFGRNQPQHF
TGTGCCAGCAGTTTTGGCAGGAATCAGCCCCAGCATTTT
>TRBV5-6|.|TRBJ1-2|TRBD1
CASSETGTGTYGYTF
TGTGCCAGCAGCGAAACCGGGACAGGGACCTATGGCTACACCTTC
>TRBV5-1|.|TRBJ2-3|.
CASSLVPGGGGSTDTQYF
TGCGCCAGCAGCTTGGTCCCCGGGGGAGGGGGAAGCACAGATACGCAGTATTTT
>TRBV6-5|.|TRBJ2-3|.
CASTAGTDTQYF
TGTGCCAGCACGGCGGGCACAGATACGCAGTATTTT
>TRBV6-6|.|TRBJ2-7|TRBD1
CASRDRGTAYEQYF
TGTGCCAGCAGAGACAGGGGAACCGCCTACGAGCAGTACTTC
>TRBV15|.|TRBJ2-1|.
CATSGHGRTNYNEQFF
TGTGCCACCAGCGGGCACGGGCGGACTAATTACAATGAGCAGTTCTTC
>TRBV11-2|.|TRBJ1-1|.
CASSRRGQLNTEAFF
TGTGCCAGCAGCCGAAGGGGACAACTGAACACTGAAGCTTTCTTT
>TRBV5-6|.|TRBJ2-5|TRBD2
CASSYRTSKETQYF
TGTGCCAGCAGCTACCGGACTAGCAAAGAGACCCAGTACTTC
>TRBV11-2|.|TRBJ2-5|TRBD1
CASSLVLPQGTETQYF
TGTGCCAGCAGCTTAGTGTTGCCACAGGGGACAGAGACCCAGTACTTC
>TRBV19|once|TRBJ1-6|.
CASSPGEAYSPLHF
TGTGCCAGTAGTCCCGGCGAGGCATATTCACCCCTCCACTTT
>TRBV19|.|TRBJ1-5|TRBD1
CASSMAGTALGQPQHF
TGTGCCAGTAGTATGGCTGGGACAGCCTTGGGTCAGCCCCAGCATTTT
>TRBV7-3|.|TRBJ1-1|.
CASSLTAGGSNTEAFF
TGTGCCAGCAGCTTAACGGCGGGGGGCTCGAACACTGAAGCTTTCTTT
>TRBV25-1|few|TRBJ2-1|TRBD2
CASTASGNNEQFF
TGTGCCAGCACGGCTAGCGGGAACAATGAGCAGTTCTTC
>TRBV6-5|.|TRBJ1-2|.
CASSSYGSGNYGYTF
TGTGCCAGCAGCTCATACGGGTCAGGGAACTATGGCTACACCTTC
>TRBV11-2|once|TRBJ2-5|.
CASSSLETQYF
TGTGCCAGCAGCTCATTAGAGACCCAGTACTTC
>TRBV7-2|.|TRBJ2-7|TRBD2
CASSLGRGVTYEQYF
TGTGCCAGCAGCTTAGGGCGGGGGGTAACCTACGAGCAGTACTTC
>TRBV19|.|TRBJ2-7|TRBD2
CASSMVAGGEQYF
TGTGCCAGTAGTATGGTAGCGGGGGGCGAGCAGTACTTC
>TRBV9|.|TRBJ1-6|TRBD1
CASSVGQAGAPLHF
TGTGCCAGCAGCGTCGGACAGGCCGGGGCACCCCTCCACTTT
>TRBV7-3|.|TRBJ2-1|TRBD2
CASSPPRLAGVYNEQFF
TGTGCCAGCAGCCCCCCCCGGCTAGCGGGAGTCTACAATGAGCAGTTCTTC
>TRBV6-2/TRBV6-3|.|TRBJ2-3|TRBD1
CASSYSTGVDTQYF
TGTGCCAGCAGTTACTCGACAGGGGTAGATACGCAGTATTTT
>TRBV3-1/TRBV3-2|.|TRBJ1-6|TRBD1
CASSQATGSPLHF
TGTGCCAGCAGCCAAGCGACAGGGTCGCCCCTCCACTTT
>TRBV5-1|few|TRBJ1-2|.
CASSPGHQANYGYTF
TGCGCCAGCAGCCCGGGACACCAAGCTAACTATGGCTACACCTTC
>TRBV15|.|TRBJ2-2|TRBD1
CATSQGGAGTGELFF
TGTGCCACCTCTCAAGGGGGCGCGGGCACCGGGGAGCTGTTTTTT